This TCR beta chain was recorded in a study of blood T cell repertoires in COVID-19. As processed by the authors: Reference gene primers were amplified, and this amplification served to estimate nucleated cell counts. The data were produced by immunoSEQ multiplex PCR, yet TCRdb's version contains in-frame clones alone and is incomplete. The V and J calls and clone size come from that table; D and trimming were worked out from the DNA. The sample contains 63,000 or so clones, over 85% of which appear only once. This TCR derives from a man in his fifties or sixties with acute or convalescent COVID-19. Sequenced: peripheral blood.

This chain's CDR3 is CASGTSGTYEQYF. As DNA, the CDR3 is TGTGCCAGCGGGACTAGCGGGACCTACGAGCAGTACTTC. The V and J genes are TRBV11-2 and TRBJ2-7; 13 bases are a match to TRBD2. Per germline, CDR1 SGHAT and CDR2 FQNNGV. With 8 bases clipped from V and 2 bases from J, the junction kept 0 bases outside the gene matches. The CDR3 is 13 residues long.